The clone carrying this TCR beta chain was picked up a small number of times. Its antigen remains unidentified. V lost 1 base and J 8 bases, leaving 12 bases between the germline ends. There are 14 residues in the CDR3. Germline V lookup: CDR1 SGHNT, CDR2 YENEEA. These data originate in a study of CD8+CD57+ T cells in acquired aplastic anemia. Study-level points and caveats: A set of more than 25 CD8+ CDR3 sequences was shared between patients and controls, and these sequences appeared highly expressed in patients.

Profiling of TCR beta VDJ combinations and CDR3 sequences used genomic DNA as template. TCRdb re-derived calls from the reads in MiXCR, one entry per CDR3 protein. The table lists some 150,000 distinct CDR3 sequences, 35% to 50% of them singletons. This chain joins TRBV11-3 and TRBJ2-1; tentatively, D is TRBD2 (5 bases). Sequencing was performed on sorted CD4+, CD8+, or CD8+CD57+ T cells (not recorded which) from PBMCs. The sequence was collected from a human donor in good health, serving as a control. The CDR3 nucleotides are TGTGCCAGCAGCTTAGGGGGAGTCGTCGATGAGCAGTTCTTC. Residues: CASSLGGVVDEQFF.